This TCR beta chain was retrieved from a study of cytomegalovirus exposure and HLA in healthy donors. Clones were read by immunoSEQ multiplex PCR, and TCRdb kept only the in-frame ones, dropping some. The repertoire consists of 110,000 to 150,000 clones, with about 94% occurring once and the leading ten covering approximately 1.8%. The donors were members of the validation cohort comprising over a hundred subjects, separate from the roughly 670-subject first cohort. Turning to this clone: The antigen remains undetermined.

This CDR3 is 14 amino acids long. Between the trimmed V and J ends, which lost 7 bases and 1 base, there was a span of 14 bases. Per germline, CDR1 MNHEY and CDR2 SMNVEV (reference sequence). Study-wide findings and caveats: Reports showed the classifier diagnosing cytomegalovirus status with high specificity and sensitivity. Specificity for CMV antigens was confirmed in vitro for a few of the CMV-associated chains.

The genes are TRBV27 and TRBJ2-7; TRBD1 is a possible D gene (7 bases). The sample taken for sequencing was PBMCs. This receptor was taken from a young man in good health and CMV-seropositive. In DNA, the CDR3 is TGTGCCAGCAAGACCCCAGGGGGGTCCTACGAGCAGTACTTC. Amino acids: CASKTPGGSYEQYF.